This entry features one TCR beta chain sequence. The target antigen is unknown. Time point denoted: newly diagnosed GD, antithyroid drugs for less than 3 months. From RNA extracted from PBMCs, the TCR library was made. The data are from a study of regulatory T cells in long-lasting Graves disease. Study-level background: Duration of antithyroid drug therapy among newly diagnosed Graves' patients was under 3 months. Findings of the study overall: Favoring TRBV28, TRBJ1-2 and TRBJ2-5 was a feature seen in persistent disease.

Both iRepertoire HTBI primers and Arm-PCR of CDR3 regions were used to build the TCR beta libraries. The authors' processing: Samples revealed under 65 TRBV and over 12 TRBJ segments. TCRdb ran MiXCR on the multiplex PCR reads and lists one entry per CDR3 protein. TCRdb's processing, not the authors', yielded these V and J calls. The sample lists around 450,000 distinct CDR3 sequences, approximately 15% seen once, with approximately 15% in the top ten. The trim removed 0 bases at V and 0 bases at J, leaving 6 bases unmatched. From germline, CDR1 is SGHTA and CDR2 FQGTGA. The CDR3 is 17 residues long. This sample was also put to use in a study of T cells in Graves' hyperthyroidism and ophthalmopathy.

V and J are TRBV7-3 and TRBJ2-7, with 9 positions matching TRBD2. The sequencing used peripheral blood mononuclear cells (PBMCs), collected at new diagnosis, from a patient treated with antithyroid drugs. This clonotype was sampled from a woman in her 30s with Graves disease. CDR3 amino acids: CASSLTPQAGGSYEQYF. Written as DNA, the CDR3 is TGTGCCAGCAGCTTAACGCCCCAAGCGGGAGGCTCCTACGAGCAGTACTTC. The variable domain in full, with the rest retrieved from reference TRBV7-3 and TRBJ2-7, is GAGVSQTPSNKVTEKGKYVELRCDPISGHTALYWYRQSLGQGPEFLIYFQGTGAADDSGLPNDRFFAVRPEGSVSTLKIQRTERGDSAVYLCASSLTPQAGGSYEQYFGPGTRLTVT.